What follows are 5 T cell receptor beta chains derived from one specimen sequenced in a study of blood T cell repertoires in COVID-19 (dated by TCRdb to about 2020). Receptor amplification or capture employed the immunoSEQ multiplex PCR assay. TCRdb took this table from immuneACCESS and kept in-frame rearrangements with V and J called. Such tables lack part of the clones; where checked against another copy, unresolved V genes explain under half of the gap, and the rest is unexplained. The sample table records 110,000 to 150,000 clones; about four fifths of these occur just once. The ten largest clonotypes hold about 4% of the sample. The sequencing input was peripheral blood. Receptors originate from a man in his sixties or seventies who had recovered from COVID-19.

V usage is TRBV18 and J usage is TRBJ1-6; tentatively, D is TRBD1 (5 bases). V was trimmed by 3 bases and J by 8 bases, leaving 14 bases between them. This CDR3 has 15 amino acids. Germline assignment: CDR1 KGHSH and CDR2 LQKENI. The CDR3 spells CASSPQGPGDSPLHF. The CDR3 DNA reads TGTGCCAGCTCACCCCAGGGACCGGGAGATTCACCCCTCCACTTT.

This clone was detected once. V is TRBV5-4 and J is TRBJ1-1; TRBD1 aligns across 7 bases. The CDR3 sequence is 15 residues long. V gave up 4 bases and J gave up 0 bases; unmatched junction bases: 6. From germline, CDR1 is SGHNT and CDR2 YYREEE (reference sequence). CDR3 in amino acids: CASSLDRAMNTEAFF. The CDR3 nucleotides are TGTGCCAGCAGCCTAGACAGGGCAATGAACACTGAAGCTTTCTTT.

The chain uses TRBV15 and TRBJ1-2; 8 nucleotides align to TRBD1. The V segment lost 1 base and the J segment 8 bases; nucleotides outside the gene matches: 6. CDR3 length: 14 residues. CDR1 and CDR2 (germline): LNHNV, YYDKDF (reference sequence). CDR3 sequence: CATSRVGQGKGYTF. CDR3 coding DNA: TGTGCCACCAGCAGAGTTGGACAGGGCAAAGGCTACACCTTC.

This chain links TRBV30 with TRBJ2-5; 7 nucleotides agree with TRBD1. Germline assignment: CDR1 GTSNPN and CDR2 SVGIG (reference sequence). V was pared by 5 bases and J by 5 bases, with 2 bases of the junction left unmatched. There are 11 residues in the CDR3. CDR3 DNA sequence: TGTGCCTGGGTGACAGGGGAGACCCAGTACTTC. As protein: CAWVTGETQYF.

The gene calls are TRBV19 and TRBJ2-1, with D maybe TRBD2 (6 bases). Germline V gene lookup returns CDR1 LNHDA and CDR2 SQIVND (reference sequence). The CDR3 contains 15 residues. V lost 2 bases, J lost 7 bases, and 15 bases lay in between. CDR3 loop: CASSISSAGMNEQFF. In nucleotides, the CDR3 is TGTGCCAGTAGTATATCTAGCGCGGGGATGAATGAGCAGTTCTTC.